The rows below give T cell receptor beta chains drawn from one sample of a study of PD-1 blockade in classical Hodgkin lymphoma. The method was immunoSEQ multiplex PCR; TCRdb's version includes in-frame clones alone and lacks a portion of them. The sample lists about 50,000 clones; more than 75% were seen once. The sample here was peripheral blood mononuclear cells (PBMCs), taken before the second cycle of nivolumab. The receptors come from a human donor with classical Hodgkin lymphoma. Both conserved end residues are part of each CDR3. D genes are given only for firm matches. Where a row states a size, it is once, few, many or the class of an expanded clone; other rows omit it.

>15|.|TRBD2|TRBV5-1|TRBJ2-5
TGCGCCAGCAGCTCCGGGACTAGCGGACAAGAGACCCAGTACTTC
CASSSGTSGQETQYF
>15|.|.|TRBV11-2|TRBJ2-5
TGTGCCAGCAGCTTAGTGAGGGGGTGGCAAGAGACCCAGTACTTC
CASSLVRGWQETQYF
>15|.|.|TRBV9|TRBJ2-2
TGTGCCAGCAGCGTAGCTGGGAGCAACACCGGGGAGCTGTTTTTT
CASSVAGSNTGELFF
>13|.|.|TRBV10-1|TRBJ2-7
TGCGCCAGCTCGGGAGACAGCCCCTACGAGCAGTACTTC
CASSGDSPYEQYF
>18|.|TRBD2|TRBV6-1|TRBJ2-1
TGTGCCAGCAGTGAAGGGTCCTCGCGGGGGTCGGGAGGAGGGCACCAGTTCTTC
CASSEGSSRGSGGGHQFF
>14|.|.|TRBV9|TRBJ1-4
TGTGCCAGCAGCGACGGGGGGGTAGGAGAAAAACTGTTTTTT
CASSDGGVGEKLFF
>13|.|.|TRBV19|TRBJ2-6
TGTGCCAGTACTCCCTCTGGGGCCAACGTCCTGACTTTC
CASTPSGANVLTF
>15|.|.|TRBV28|TRBJ2-7
TGTGCCAGCAGTCGAAGCGACAAGAGCTCCTACGAGCAGTACTTC
CASSRSDKSSYEQYF
>14|.|.|TRBV5-1|TRBJ1-2
TGCGCCAGCAGCTCGGAGGGGAGTCTGGGTGGCTACACCTTC
CASSSEGSLGGYTF
>13|few|TRBD2|TRBV28|TRBJ2-7
TGTGCCAGCAGACTAGCGGGGGTGAGCGAGCAGTACTTC
CASRLAGVSEQYF
>16|.|TRBD2|TRBV2|TRBJ2-5
TGTGCCAGCAGTGAAGGACTAGCGGGGATCCGAGAGACCCAGTACTTC
CASSEGLAGIRETQYF
>14|once|.|TRBV6-5|TRBJ1-5
TGTGCCAGCAGCCCTGGGAGGGGCGATCAGCCCCAGCATTTT
CASSPGRGDQPQHF
>13|few|TRBD2|TRBV7-2|TRBJ2-7
TGTGCCAGCAGCTGGACTAGCCTGAACGAGCAGTACTTC
CASSWTSLNEQYF
>12|.|.|TRBV9|TRBJ1-5
TGTGCCAGCGGCAGTCTGGGTCAGCCCCAGCATTTT
CASGSLGQPQHF
>14|.|TRBD1|TRBV6-5|TRBJ2-7
TGTGCCAGCAGTTACAAGGACAGGGAAGGCGAGCAGTACTTC
CASSYKDREGEQYF
>15|.|TRBD1|TRBV6-5|TRBJ2-7
TGTGCCAGCAGCAGCTCCGGGACAGGCTCCTACGAGCAGTACTTC
CASSSSGTGSYEQYF
>16|.|TRBD2|TRBV6-4|TRBJ2-1
TGTGCCAGCAGTGACTCTGGCGGGGGGCCCTACAATGAGCAGTTCTTC
CASSDSGGGPYNEQFF
>12|.|.|TRBV2|TRBJ2-7
TGTGCCATCTGGGCGACCACCTACGAGCAGTACTTC
CAIWATTYEQYF
>14|few|.|TRBV5-1|TRBJ1-1
TGCGCCAGCAGCTTGGGGGCGATGAACACTGAAGCTTTCTTT
CASSLGAMNTEAFF
>11|.|.|TRBV9|TRBJ2-3
TGTGCCAGCAGCGCCTCAGATACGCAGTATTTT
CASSASDTQYF
>14|few|TRBD1|TRBV27|TRBJ2-7
TGTGCCAGCAGTTTCGGGACAGGAACCTACGAGCAGTACTTC
CASSFGTGTYEQYF
>15|few|TRBD2|TRBV28|TRBJ2-3
TGTGCCAGCAGGGAAGCGGGGGCCGCCACAGATACGCAGTATTTT
CASREAGAATDTQYF
>14|.|.|TRBV6-1|TRBJ2-3
TGTGCCAGCAGTGGGGGCGCATTCACAGATACGCAGTATTTT
CASSGGAFTDTQYF
>16|.|.|TRBV11-2|TRBJ1-4
TGTGCCAGCAGCTTAGGGCCCCGGGCAACTAATGAAAAACTGTTTTTT
CASSLGPRATNEKLFF
>14|.|TRBD2|TRBV7-3|TRBJ2-3
TGTGCCAGCAGCGCGGGGGGGCCCACAGATACGCAGTATTTT
CASSAGGPTDTQYF
>15|.|.|TRBV5-1|TRBJ2-3
TGCGCCAGCAGCTTGGACCCGACCCGCACAGATACGCAGTATTTT
CASSLDPTRTDTQYF
>13|.|.|TRBV10-1|TRBJ1-1
TGCGCCAGCACGCAGGGATCGTATACTGAAGCTTTCTTT
CASTQGSYTEAFF